A selection of T cell receptor beta chains follows, all from one sample in a study of CD8+ T cells in alopecia areata. Data came from immunoSEQ multiplex PCR; TCRdb stores just in-frame clones and leaves some out. The sample records 120,000 to 150,000 clones, over 80% being singletons. Material: CD8+ T cells sorted from blood, obtained at week 0. The origin of the receptors is a human donor with alopecia areata. CDR3s include the opening cysteine and the closing phenylalanine or tryptophan. A D gene is named only where the DNA matches it firmly. Some rows mark clone size as missing; the rest say once, few, many or name a class of expanded clone.

abundance: .
v_gene: TRBV10-3
j_gene: TRBJ1-5
len: 14
d_gene: .
CDR3aa: CAISESGSNQPQHF
CDR3nt: TGTGCCATCAGTGAGTCCGGGAGCAATCAGCCCCAGCATTTT

abundance: once
v_gene: TRBV5-1
j_gene: TRBJ1-1
len: 14
d_gene: .
CDR3aa: CASSLDRPNTEAFF
CDR3nt: TGCGCCAGCAGCTTGGACAGACCAAACACTGAAGCTTTCTTT

abundance: few
v_gene: TRBV10-3
j_gene: TRBJ2-5
len: 16
d_gene: TRBD2
CDR3aa: CAISEGTSAPSETQYF
CDR3nt: TGTGCCATCAGTGAGGGAACTAGCGCACCTAGCGAGACCCAGTACTTC

abundance: .
v_gene: TRBV7-3
j_gene: TRBJ2-3
len: 15
d_gene: TRBD2
CDR3aa: CASSSSGGAIDTQYF
CDR3nt: TGTGCCAGCAGCTCTAGCGGGGGGGCCATAGATACGCAGTATTTT

abundance: .
v_gene: TRBV7-2
j_gene: TRBJ1-4
len: 16
d_gene: .
CDR3aa: CASSPYGTAGREKLFF
CDR3nt: TGTGCCAGCAGCCCATACGGGACTGCGGGACGAGAAAAACTGTTTTTT

abundance: .
v_gene: TRBV9
j_gene: TRBJ2-6
len: 15
d_gene: .
CDR3aa: CASSTQIGADLLLTF
CDR3nt: TGTGCCAGCAGCACCCAGATCGGGGCAGACCTTCTTCTGACTTTC

abundance: .
v_gene: TRBV4-1
j_gene: TRBJ2-3
len: 13
d_gene: .
CDR3aa: CASSQDTTDTQYF
CDR3nt: TGCGCCAGCAGCCAAGACACGACAGATACGCAGTATTTT

abundance: once
v_gene: TRBV7-9
j_gene: TRBJ1-1
len: 10
d_gene: .
CDR3aa: CASGRTEAFF
CDR3nt: TGTGCCTCGGGGCGTACTGAAGCTTTCTTT

abundance: .
v_gene: TRBV7-9
j_gene: TRBJ2-5
len: 12
d_gene: .
CDR3aa: CASSFLQETQYF
CDR3nt: TGTGCCAGCAGCTTCCTACAAGAGACCCAGTACTTC

abundance: .
v_gene: TRBV29-1
j_gene: TRBJ2-2
len: 13
d_gene: .
CDR3aa: CSVEGGAGGELFF
CDR3nt: TGCAGCGTTGAAGGGGGGGCCGGCGGGGAGCTGTTTTTT

abundance: .
v_gene: TRBV29-1
j_gene: TRBJ2-3
len: 11
d_gene: .
CDR3aa: CSVRVRDTQYF
CDR3nt: TGCAGCGTTCGAGTACGGGATACGCAGTATTTT

abundance: .
v_gene: TRBV5-1
j_gene: TRBJ2-7
len: 14
d_gene: .
CDR3aa: CASSLGRGDYEQYF
CDR3nt: TGCGCCAGCAGCTTGGGCAGGGGCGACTACGAGCAGTACTTC

abundance: .
v_gene: TRBV27
j_gene: TRBJ2-7
len: 16
d_gene: .
CDR3aa: CASSLSSGEFPNEQYF
CDR3nt: TGTGCCAGCAGTTTATCATCGGGAGAATTTCCTAACGAGCAGTACTTC

abundance: .
v_gene: TRBV9
j_gene: TRBJ2-2
len: 14
d_gene: .
CDR3aa: CASSVGVGAGELFF
CDR3nt: TGTGCCAGCAGCGTAGGAGTGGGGGCCGGGGAGCTGTTTTTT

abundance: .
v_gene: TRBV11-2
j_gene: TRBJ1-1
len: 17
d_gene: TRBD1
CDR3aa: CASSRRGQEGMNTEAFF
CDR3nt: TGTGCCAGCAGCCGCCGGGGACAGGAGGGGATGAACACTGAAGCTTTCTTT

abundance: once
v_gene: TRBV27
j_gene: TRBJ2-7
len: 15
d_gene: .
CDR3aa: CASSFGTPDTYEQYF
CDR3nt: TGTGCCAGCAGTTTTGGGACACCAGATACCTACGAGCAGTACTTC

abundance: .
v_gene: TRBV27
j_gene: TRBJ2-1
len: 15
d_gene: .
CDR3aa: CASSFGVGSHNEQFF
CDR3nt: TGTGCCAGCAGTTTTGGGGTTGGGAGCCACAATGAGCAGTTCTTC

abundance: .
v_gene: TRBV19
j_gene: TRBJ2-1
len: 13
d_gene: .
CDR3aa: CASSMGTYNEQFF
CDR3nt: TGTGCCAGTAGTATGGGCACCTACAATGAGCAGTTCTTC

abundance: once
v_gene: TRBV6-5
j_gene: TRBJ2-1
len: 13
d_gene: TRBD1
CDR3aa: CASSPQGTNEQFF
CDR3nt: TGTGCCAGCAGTCCACAGGGGACCAATGAGCAGTTCTTC

abundance: .
v_gene: TRBV5-1
j_gene: TRBJ2-4
len: 20
d_gene: TRBD1
CDR3aa: CASSPSGGGTGELAKNIQYF
CDR3nt: TGCGCCAGCAGCCCGTCAGGAGGCGGGACAGGTGAACTAGCCAAAAACATTCAGTACTTC

abundance: .
v_gene: TRBV7-6
j_gene: TRBJ1-5
len: 15
d_gene: .
CDR3aa: CASSLGAGGNQPQHF
CDR3nt: TGTGCCAGCAGCTTAGGAGCAGGCGGCAATCAGCCCCAGCATTTT

abundance: .
v_gene: TRBV5-1
j_gene: TRBJ1-6
len: 14
d_gene: .
CDR3aa: CASSPGTPESPLHF
CDR3nt: TGCGCCAGCAGCCCCGGGACTCCCGAGTCACCCCTCCACTTT

abundance: .
v_gene: TRBV15
j_gene: TRBJ2-6
len: 16
d_gene: .
CDR3aa: CATSRDRGSGANVLTF
CDR3nt: TGTGCCACCAGCAGAGACAGGGGTTCTGGGGCCAACGTCCTGACTTTC

abundance: few
v_gene: TRBV29-1
j_gene: TRBJ1-2
len: 12
d_gene: TRBD1
CDR3aa: CSVVWQGDGYTF
CDR3nt: TGCAGCGTTGTATGGCAGGGGGATGGCTACACCTTC

abundance: .
v_gene: TRBV27
j_gene: TRBJ2-1
len: 14
d_gene: .
CDR3aa: CASSSSGTSNEQFF
CDR3nt: TGTGCCAGCAGTTCCTCCGGGACATCTAATGAGCAGTTCTTC

abundance: .
v_gene: TRBV6-4
j_gene: TRBJ1-1
len: 15
d_gene: TRBD1
CDR3aa: CASSPVQGARTEAFF
CDR3nt: TGTGCCAGCAGTCCGGTACAGGGGGCGCGAACTGAAGCTTTCTTT